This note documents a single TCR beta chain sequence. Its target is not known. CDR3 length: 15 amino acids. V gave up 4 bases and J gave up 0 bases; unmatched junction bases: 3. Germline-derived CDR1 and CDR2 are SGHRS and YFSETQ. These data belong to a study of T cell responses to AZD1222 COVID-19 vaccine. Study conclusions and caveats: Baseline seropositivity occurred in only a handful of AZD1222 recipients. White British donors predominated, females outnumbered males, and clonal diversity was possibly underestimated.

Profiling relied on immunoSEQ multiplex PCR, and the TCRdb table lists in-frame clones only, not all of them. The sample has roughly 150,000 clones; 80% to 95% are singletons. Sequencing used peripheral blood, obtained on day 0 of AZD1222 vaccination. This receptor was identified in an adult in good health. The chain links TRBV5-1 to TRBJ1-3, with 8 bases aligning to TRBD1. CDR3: CASSPGQGSGNTIYF. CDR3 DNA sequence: TGCGCCAGCAGCCCCGGACAGGGCTCTGGAAACACCATATATTTT.